Listed below are T cell receptor beta chains from one sample, sequenced in a study of T cell repertoires in cytomegalovirus infection. TCRdb called the reads again in MiXCR, with one record for every CDR3 protein. The repertoire has fewer than 550,000 distinct CDR3 sequences, 25% to 40% of them found once; the top ten carry roughly 15%. The sample comprised PBMCs. The source of these receptors is a human donor in good health (CMV status not recorded). Some clones in this sample may be carry-over from other donors' samples. Each CDR3 is given with its conserved first and last residue. Each record gives: CDR3 protein, CDR3 DNA, V gene, clone size, J gene, D gene. The D gene is left open where the match is weak. For some rows the clone size is stated as once, few or many, or as a class when expanded; others skip it.

CASSDGTYNTGELFF TGTGCCAGCAGCGACGGGACATACAACACCGGGGAGCTGTTTTTT TRBV5-4 . TRBJ2-2 .
CSAPDRGHSYEQYF TGCAGTGCCCCGGACAGGGGGCACTCCTACGAGCAGTACTTC TRBV20-1 . TRBJ2-7 TRBD1
CASSPTTESDTQYF TGTGCCAGCAGCCCGACTACCGAATCTGATACGCAGTATTTT TRBV7-9 few TRBJ2-3 .
CANLRVYEQYF TGCGCCAATTTGCGGGTCTACGAGCAGTACTTC TRBV23-1 . TRBJ2-7 .
CASSLAGLGGNTIYF TGTGCCAGCAGCTTGGCGGGCCTCGGAGGAAACACCATATATTTT TRBV5-5 . TRBJ1-3 .
CASSLPPGYTRTDTQYF TGTGCCAGCAGCTTACCCCCGGGCTACACACGCACAGATACGCAGTATTTT TRBV11-2 . TRBJ2-3 .
CASSIGGSPQHF TGTGCCAGTAGTATAGGAGGTAGCCCCCAGCATTTT TRBV19 . TRBJ1-5 .
CASSPQLAGRADTQYF TGTGCCAGCAGCCCGCAACTAGCGGGGAGGGCAGATACGCAGTATTTT TRBV7-9 . TRBJ2-3 TRBD2
CASSLGSHEQYF TGTGCCAGCAGCTTGGGGTCTCACGAGCAGTACTTC TRBV7-4 . TRBJ2-7 .
CASRPKERGSTDTQYF TGTGCCAGCCGACCCAAGGAGCGGGGGAGCACAGATACGCAGTATTTT TRBV7-9 many TRBJ2-3 TRBD2
CASSPMTYTGTGELFF TGTGCCAGCAGCCCGATGACTTACACGGGGACCGGGGAGCTGTTTTTT TRBV7-8 many TRBJ2-2 .
CASSQDEGPLNIQYF TGCGCCAGCAGCCAAGATGAAGGGCCGTTAAACATTCAGTACTTC TRBV4-3 . TRBJ2-4 .
CASSLGRTGPSGNIQYF TGTGCCAGCAGCTTAGGTCGGACAGGGCCCTCGGGAAACATTCAGTACTTC TRBV7-9 . TRBJ2-4 TRBD1
CASRGPTGRYGYTF TGTGCCAGCAGGGGACCGACAGGGAGGTATGGCTACACCTTC TRBV28 many TRBJ1-2 TRBD1
CARGLRRSAYNEQFF TGTGCCAGAGGCTTAAGACGCTCGGCCTACAATGAGCAGTTCTTC TRBV7-2 . TRBJ2-1 .